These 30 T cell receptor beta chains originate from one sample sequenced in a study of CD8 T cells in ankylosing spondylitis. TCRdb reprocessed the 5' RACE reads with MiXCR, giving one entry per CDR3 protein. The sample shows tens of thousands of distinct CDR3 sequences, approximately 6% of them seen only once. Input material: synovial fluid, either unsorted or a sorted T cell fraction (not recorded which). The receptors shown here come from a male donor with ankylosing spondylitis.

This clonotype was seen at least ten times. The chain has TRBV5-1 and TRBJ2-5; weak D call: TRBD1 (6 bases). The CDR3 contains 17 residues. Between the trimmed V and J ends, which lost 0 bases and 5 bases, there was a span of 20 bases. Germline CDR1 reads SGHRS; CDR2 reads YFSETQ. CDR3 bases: TGCGCCAGCAGCTTGGAAGGCTTCAGGCAGGGGACGGAGACCCAGTACTTC. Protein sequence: CASSLEGFRQGTETQYF.

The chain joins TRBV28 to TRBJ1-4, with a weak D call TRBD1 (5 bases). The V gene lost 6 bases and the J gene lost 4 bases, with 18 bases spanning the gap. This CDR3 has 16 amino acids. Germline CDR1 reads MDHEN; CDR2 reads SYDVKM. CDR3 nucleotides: TGTGCCAGCAGACCCGGAGGGACGGCTATTAATGAAAAACTGTTTTTT. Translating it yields CASRPGGTAINEKLFF.

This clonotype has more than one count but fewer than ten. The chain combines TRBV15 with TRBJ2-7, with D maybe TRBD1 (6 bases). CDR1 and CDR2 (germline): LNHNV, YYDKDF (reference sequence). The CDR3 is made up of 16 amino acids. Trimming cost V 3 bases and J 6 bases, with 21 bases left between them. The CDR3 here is CATSRGRDTSSSEQYF. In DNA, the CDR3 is TGTGCCACCAGCAGGGGCCGGGACACCTCTTCTAGCGAGCAGTACTTC. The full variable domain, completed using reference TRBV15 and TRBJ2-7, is DAMVIQNPRYQVTQFGKPVTLSCSQTLNHNVMYWYQQKSSQAPKLLFHYYDKDFNNEADTPDNFQSRRPNTSFCFLDIRSPGLGDTAMYLCATSRGRDTSSSEQYFGPGTRLTVT.

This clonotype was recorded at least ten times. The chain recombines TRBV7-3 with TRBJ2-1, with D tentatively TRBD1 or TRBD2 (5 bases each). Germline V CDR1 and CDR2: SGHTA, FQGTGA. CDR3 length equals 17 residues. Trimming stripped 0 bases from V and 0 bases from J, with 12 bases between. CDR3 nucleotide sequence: TGTGCCAGCAGCTTAACCCCGGGACCCAACTCCTACAATGAGCAGTTCTTC. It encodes CASSLTPGPNSYNEQFF.

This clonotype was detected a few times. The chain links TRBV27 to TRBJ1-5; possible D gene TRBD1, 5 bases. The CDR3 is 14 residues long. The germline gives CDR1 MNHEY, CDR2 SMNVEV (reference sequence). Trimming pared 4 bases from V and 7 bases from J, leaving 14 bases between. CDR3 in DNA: TGTGCCAGCAGTTCGCCAGGGCGGCACCAGCCCCAGCATTTT. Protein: CASSSPGRHQPQHF.

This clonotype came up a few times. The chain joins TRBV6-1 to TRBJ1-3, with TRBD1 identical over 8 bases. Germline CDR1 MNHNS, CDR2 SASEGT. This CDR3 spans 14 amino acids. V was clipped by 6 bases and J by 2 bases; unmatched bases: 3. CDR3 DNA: TGTGCCAGCAGGGGACAGGACCCTGGAAACACCATATATTTT. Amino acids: CASRGQDPGNTIYF.

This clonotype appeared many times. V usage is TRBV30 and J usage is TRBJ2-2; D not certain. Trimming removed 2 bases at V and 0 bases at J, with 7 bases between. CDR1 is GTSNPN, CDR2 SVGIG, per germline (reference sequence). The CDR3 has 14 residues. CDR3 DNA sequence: TGTGCCTGGAGTCGGCTAGCGAACACCGGGGAGCTGTTTTTT. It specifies CAWSRLANTGELFF. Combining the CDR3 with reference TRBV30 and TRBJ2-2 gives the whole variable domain SQTIHQWPATLVQPVGSPLSLECTVEGTSNPNLYWYRQAAGRGLQLLFYSVGIGQISSEVPQNLSASRPQDRQFILSSKKLLLSDSGFYLCAWSRLANTGELFFGEGSRLTVL.

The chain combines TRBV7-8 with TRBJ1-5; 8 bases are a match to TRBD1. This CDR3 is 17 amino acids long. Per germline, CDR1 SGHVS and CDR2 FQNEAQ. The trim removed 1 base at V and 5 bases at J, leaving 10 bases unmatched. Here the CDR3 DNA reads TGTGCCAGCAGCTTAGGGGGCGGCAGGGGGCCCCATCAGCCCCAGCATTTT. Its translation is CASSLGGGRGPHQPQHF.

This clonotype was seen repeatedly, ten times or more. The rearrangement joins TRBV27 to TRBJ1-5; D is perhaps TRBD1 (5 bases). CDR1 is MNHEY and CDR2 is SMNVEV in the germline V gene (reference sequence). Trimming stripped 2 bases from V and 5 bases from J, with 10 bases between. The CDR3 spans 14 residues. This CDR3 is CASSLRREDQPQHF. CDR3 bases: TGTGCCAGCAGTTTACGCAGGGAGGATCAGCCCCAGCATTTT.

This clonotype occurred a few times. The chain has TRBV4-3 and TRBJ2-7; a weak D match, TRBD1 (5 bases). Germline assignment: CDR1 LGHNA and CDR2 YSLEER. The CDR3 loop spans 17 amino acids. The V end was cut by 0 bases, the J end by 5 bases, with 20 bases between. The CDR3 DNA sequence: TGCGCCAGCAGCCAAGAGGTTGTCGGCAGGGAATCCCACGAGCAGTACTTC. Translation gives CASSQEVVGRESHEQYF.

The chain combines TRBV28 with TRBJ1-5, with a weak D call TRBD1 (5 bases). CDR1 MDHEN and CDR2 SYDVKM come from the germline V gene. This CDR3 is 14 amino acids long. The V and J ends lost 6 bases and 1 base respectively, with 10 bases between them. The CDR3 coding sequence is TGTGCCAGCAGCCCCAGGGTAAGCAATCAGCCCCAGCATTTT. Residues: CASSPRVSNQPQHF.

Written as DNA, the CDR3 is TGTGCCAGCAGTCCAACTAGCGGGACTGAGACCCAGTACTTC. It codes for CASSPTSGTETQYF. V usage is TRBV28 and J usage is TRBJ2-5; TRBD2 matches 10 bases. Germline V gene data show CDR1 as MDHEN and CDR2 as SYDVKM. J lost 5 bases, V lost 5 bases, and 5 bases had no gene match. This CDR3 comprises 14 residues.

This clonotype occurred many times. CDR3 in amino acids: CSARKTQGGIDTQYF. CDR3 DNA sequence: TGCAGTGCCAGGAAAACGCAGGGAGGCATAGATACGCAGTATTTT. This chain joins TRBV20-1 and TRBJ2-3; weak D call: TRBD2 (6 bases). The germline V and J ends were trimmed by 6 bases and 5 bases, with 21 bases remaining between them. CDR3 length: 15 amino acids. Germline V CDR1 and CDR2: DFQATT, SNEGSKA (reference sequence).

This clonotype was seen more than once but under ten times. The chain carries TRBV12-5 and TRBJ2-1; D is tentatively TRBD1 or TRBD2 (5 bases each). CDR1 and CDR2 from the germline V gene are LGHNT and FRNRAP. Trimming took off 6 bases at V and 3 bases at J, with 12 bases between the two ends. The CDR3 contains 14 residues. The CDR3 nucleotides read TGTGCTAGTGGGGCCGGGACGAGCTACAATGAGCAGTTCTTC. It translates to CASGAGTSYNEQFF.

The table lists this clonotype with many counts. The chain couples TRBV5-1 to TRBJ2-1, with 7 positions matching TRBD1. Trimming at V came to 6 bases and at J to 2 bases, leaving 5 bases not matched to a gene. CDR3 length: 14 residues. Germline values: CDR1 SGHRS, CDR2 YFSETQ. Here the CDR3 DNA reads TGCGCCAGCACTCCGGGGACAGCCTACAATGAGCAGTTCTTC. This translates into CASTPGTAYNEQFF.

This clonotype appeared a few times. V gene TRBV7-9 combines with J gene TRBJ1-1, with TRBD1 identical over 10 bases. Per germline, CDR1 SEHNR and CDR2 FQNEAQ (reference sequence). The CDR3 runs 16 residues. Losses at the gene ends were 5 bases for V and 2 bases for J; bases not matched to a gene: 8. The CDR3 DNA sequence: TGTGCCAGCAGCGCTCCGGGACAGGGGACCAACACTGAAGCTTTCTTT. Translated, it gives CASSAPGQGTNTEAFF.

CDR3: CASSQLTGGTGELFF. CDR3 DNA: TGTGCCAGCAGCCAGTTGACTGGAGGCACCGGGGAGCTGTTTTTT. The chain combines TRBV3-1 with TRBJ2-2; D is perhaps TRBD2 (5 bases). The V end was cut by 3 bases, the J end by 4 bases, with 12 bases between. There are 15 residues in the CDR3. CDR1 is LGHDT and CDR2 is YNNKEL in the germline V gene (reference sequence).

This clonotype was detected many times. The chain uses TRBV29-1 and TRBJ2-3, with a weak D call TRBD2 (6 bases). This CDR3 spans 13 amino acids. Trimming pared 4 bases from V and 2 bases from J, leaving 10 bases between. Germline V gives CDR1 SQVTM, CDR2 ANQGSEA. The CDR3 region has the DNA TGCAGCGTTGGGGCTAGCGACACAGATACGCAGTATTTT. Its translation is CSVGASDTDTQYF.

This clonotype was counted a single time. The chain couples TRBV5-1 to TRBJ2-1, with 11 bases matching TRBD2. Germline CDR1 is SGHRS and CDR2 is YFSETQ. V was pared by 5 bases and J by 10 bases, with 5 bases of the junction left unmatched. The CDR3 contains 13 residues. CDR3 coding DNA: TGCGCCAGCAGAGGAACTAGCGGGAGAGAGCAGTTCTTC. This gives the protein CASRGTSGREQFF.

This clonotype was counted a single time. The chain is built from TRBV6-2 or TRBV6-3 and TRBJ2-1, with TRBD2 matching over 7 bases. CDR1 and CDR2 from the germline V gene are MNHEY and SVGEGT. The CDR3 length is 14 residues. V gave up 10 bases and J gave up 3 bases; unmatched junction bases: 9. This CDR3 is CATKEGGSYNEQFF. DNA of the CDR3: TGTGCCACCAAAGAGGGCGGGAGCTACAATGAGCAGTTCTTC.

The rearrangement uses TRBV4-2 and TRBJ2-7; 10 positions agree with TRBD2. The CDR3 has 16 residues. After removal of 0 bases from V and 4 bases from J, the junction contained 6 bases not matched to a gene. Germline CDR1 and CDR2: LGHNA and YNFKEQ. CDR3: CASSQDLPSGSYEQYF. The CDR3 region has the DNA TGTGCCAGCAGCCAAGATCTTCCTAGCGGGAGTTACGAGCAGTACTTC.

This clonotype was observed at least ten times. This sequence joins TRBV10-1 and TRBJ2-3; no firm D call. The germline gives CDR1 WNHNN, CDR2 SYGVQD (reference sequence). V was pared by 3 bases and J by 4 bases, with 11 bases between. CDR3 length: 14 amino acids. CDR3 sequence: CASSEGLGADTQYF. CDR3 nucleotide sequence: TGCGCCAGCAGTGAAGGTCTAGGTGCAGATACGCAGTATTTT.

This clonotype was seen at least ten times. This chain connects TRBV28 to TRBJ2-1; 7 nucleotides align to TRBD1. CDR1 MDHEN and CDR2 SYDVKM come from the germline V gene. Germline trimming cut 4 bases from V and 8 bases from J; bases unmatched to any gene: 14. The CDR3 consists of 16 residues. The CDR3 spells CASSSIGQEPQDEQFF. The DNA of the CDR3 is TGTGCCAGCAGTTCAATTGGACAGGAGCCCCAGGATGAGCAGTTCTTC.

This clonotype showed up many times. The CDR3 spells CASSVGGYYNEQFF. The CDR3 bases are TGTGCCAGCAGCGTAGGGGGGTACTACAATGAGCAGTTCTTC. The chain links TRBV9 to TRBJ2-1, with D perhaps TRBD1 or TRBD2 (5 bases each). The CDR3 has 14 residues. CDR1 and CDR2 from the germline V gene are SGDLS and YYNGEE. V gave up 0 bases and J gave up 3 bases, with 7 bases separating them.

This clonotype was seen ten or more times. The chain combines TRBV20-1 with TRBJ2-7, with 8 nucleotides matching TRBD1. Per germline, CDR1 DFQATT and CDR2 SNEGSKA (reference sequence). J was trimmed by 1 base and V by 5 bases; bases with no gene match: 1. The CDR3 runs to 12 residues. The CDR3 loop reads CSAWDRSYEQYF. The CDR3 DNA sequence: TGCAGTGCTTGGGACAGGTCCTACGAGCAGTACTTC.

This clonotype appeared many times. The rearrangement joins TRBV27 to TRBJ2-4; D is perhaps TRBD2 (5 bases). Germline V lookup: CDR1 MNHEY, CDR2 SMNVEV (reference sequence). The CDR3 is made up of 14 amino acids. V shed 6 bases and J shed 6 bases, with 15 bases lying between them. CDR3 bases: TGTGCCAGCAGCCGAGAGGGCCGGGGAAACATTCAGTACTTC. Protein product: CASSREGRGNIQYF.

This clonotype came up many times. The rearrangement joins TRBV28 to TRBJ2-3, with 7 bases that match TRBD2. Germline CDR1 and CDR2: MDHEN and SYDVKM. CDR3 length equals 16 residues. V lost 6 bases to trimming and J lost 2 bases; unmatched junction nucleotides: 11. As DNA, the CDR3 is TGTGCCAGCAGCCTCGGAAGAGCGGGGCTCACAGATACGCAGTATTTT. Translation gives CASSLGRAGLTDTQYF.

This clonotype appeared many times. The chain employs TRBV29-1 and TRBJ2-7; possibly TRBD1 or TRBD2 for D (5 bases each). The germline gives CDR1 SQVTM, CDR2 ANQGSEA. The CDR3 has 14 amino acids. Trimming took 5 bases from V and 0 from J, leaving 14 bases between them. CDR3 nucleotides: TGCAGCGTTCGAGGGACGTTAGACTCCTACGAGCAGTACTTC. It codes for CSVRGTLDSYEQYF.

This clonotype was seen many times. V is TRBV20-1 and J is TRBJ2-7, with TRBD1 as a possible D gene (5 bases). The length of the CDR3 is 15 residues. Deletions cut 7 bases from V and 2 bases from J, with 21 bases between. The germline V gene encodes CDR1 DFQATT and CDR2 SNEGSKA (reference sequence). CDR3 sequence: CSGTTTDLLPYEQYF. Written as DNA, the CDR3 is TGCAGTGGGACAACCACGGACCTACTCCCCTACGAGCAGTACTTC.

CDR3: CSASRRGLTGELFF. The CDR3 nucleotides are TGCAGTGCTAGCCGGCGGGGGCTTACCGGGGAGCTGTTTTTT. The chain joins TRBV20-1 to TRBJ2-2; maybe TRBD2 (7 bases). The length of the CDR3 is 14 residues. Trimming took off 3 bases at V and 5 bases at J, with 13 bases between the two ends. In germline, CDR1 is DFQATT, CDR2 SNEGSKA (reference sequence).